A single sample gave rise to the 17 T cell receptor beta chains below, sequenced in a study of T cell repertoires in cytomegalovirus infection. One entry per CDR3 protein, called by TCRdb with MiXCR from the reads. This table has about 150,000 distinct CDR3 sequences, roughly a quarter appearing once. Sequenced material: PBMCs. Every receptor here comes from a human donor in good health (CMV status not recorded). Some clones in this sample may be carry-over from other donors' samples.

In this sample, this clonotype turned up many times. This rearrangement joins TRBV10-3 to TRBJ1-2; a weak D match, TRBD1 (5 bases). Germline CDR1 is ENHRY and CDR2 is SYGVKD. This CDR3 comprises 15 residues. Between the trimmed V and J ends, which lost 0 bases and 0 bases, there was a span of 8 bases. The CDR3 reads CAISESTGSNYGYTF. CDR3 bases: TGTGCCATCAGTGAGTCAACAGGCTCTAACTATGGCTACACCTTC.

This clonotype occurred many times. V is TRBV7-8 and J is TRBJ2-2; weak D call: TRBD1 (5 bases). The CDR3 extends over 11 amino acids. With 7 bases removed from V and 8 bases from J, the gap between germline ends came to 8 bases. Germline-derived CDR1 and CDR2 are SGHVS and FQNEAQ. CDR3 protein: CASTRTGELFF. The CDR3 DNA sequence: TGTGCCAGCACCCGGACAGGGGAGCTGTTTTTT.

In this sample, this clonotype turned up many times. V usage is TRBV11-3 and J usage is TRBJ2-3; maybe TRBD2 (5 bases). CDR1 and CDR2 from the germline V gene are SGHNT and YENEEA. Trimming took 2 bases from V and 6 from J, leaving 9 bases between them. This CDR3 contains 13 residues. CDR3 DNA sequence: TGTGCCAGCAGCTTATCGGGGAAGGATACGCAGTATTTT. As protein: CASSLSGKDTQYF.

Only a few counts were recorded for this clonotype. The chain recombines TRBV4-3 with TRBJ2-1; D remains unclear. CDR3 length: 14 amino acids. Looked up from germline, CDR1 is LGHNA and CDR2 is YSLEER. V gave up 6 bases and J gave up 0 bases, with 9 bases separating them. This CDR3 is CASRDSSSYNEQFF. CDR3 bases: TGCGCCAGCAGAGATTCAAGCTCCTACAATGAGCAGTTCTTC.

The gene calls are TRBV7-8 and TRBJ1-1; possible D gene TRBD1, 6 bases. V dropped 7 bases and J dropped 4 bases, with 13 bases sitting between them. This CDR3 has 13 residues. In germline, CDR1 is SGHVS, CDR2 FQNEAQ. The CDR3 sequence is CASILQGGTEAFF. CDR3 coding DNA: TGTGCCAGCATATTACAGGGAGGCACTGAAGCTTTCTTT. Complete variable domain (other parts from reference TRBV7-8 and TRBJ1-1): GAGVSQSPRYKVAKRGQDVALRCDPISGHVSLFWYQQALGQGPEFLTYFQNEAQLDKSGLPSDRFFAERPEGSVSTLKIQRTQQEDSAVYLCASILQGGTEAFFGQGTRLTVV.

This clonotype has a handful of counts. The chain recombines TRBV24-1 with TRBJ2-3, with D possibly TRBD1 on 5 matching bases. V lost 4 bases and J lost 4, with 23 bases in between. Looked up from germline, CDR1 is KGHDR and CDR2 is SFDVKD. The CDR3 is 18 amino acids. The CDR3 reads CATSDRRASKGNADTQYF. Written as DNA, the CDR3 is TGTGCCACCAGTGACCGCCGGGCCAGCAAGGGGAATGCAGATACGCAGTATTTT.

This clonotype appeared a few times. The rearrangement links TRBV7-9 to TRBJ1-6, with TRBD1 matching over 9 bases. The CDR3 has 14 residues. The V segment lost 5 bases and the J segment 8 bases; nucleotides outside the gene matches: 4. Germline values: CDR1 SEHNR, CDR2 FQNEAQ (reference sequence). The DNA for the CDR3 is TGTGCCAGCAGCGAAGGACAGGGGCATTCACCCCTCCACTTT. This gives the protein CASSEGQGHSPLHF.

This chain joins TRBV10-3 and TRBJ1-6; tentatively, D is TRBD1 (5 bases). The CDR3 is made up of 15 amino acids. The V gene lost 2 bases and the J gene lost 7 bases, with 12 bases spanning the gap. CDR1 and CDR2 from the germline V gene are ENHRY and SYGVKD. CDR3 in DNA: TGTGCCATCAGTGAGGAGGGACTACCCAATTCACCCCTCCACTTT. Translation: CAISEEGLPNSPLHF.

This clonotype was counted between two and nine times. The V call is TRBV27, the J call TRBJ2-1; 11 nucleotides agree with TRBD2. The CDR3 sequence is 16 residues long. With 6 bases clipped from V and 7 bases from J, the junction kept 11 bases outside the gene matches. CDR1 is MNHEY, CDR2 SMNVEV, per germline (reference sequence). The CDR3 spells CASSPTTSGRANEQFF. The CDR3 region has the DNA TGTGCCAGCAGCCCGACTACTAGCGGGAGAGCGAATGAGCAGTTCTTC.

This clonotype has only a few counts. J is TRBJ2-5 and V is TRBV12-3 or TRBV12-4; 7 bases fit TRBD2. With 3 bases clipped from V and 5 bases from J, the junction kept 3 bases outside the gene matches. The CDR3 extends over 13 amino acids. DNA for the CDR3: TGTGCCAGCAGTTTTTGGGGGGGTGAGACCCAGTACTTC. Translating it yields CASSFWGGETQYF.

In its sample, this clonotype was seen a few times. V is TRBV28 and J is TRBJ1-2; 8 bases are a match to TRBD1. This CDR3 region has 13 residues. CDR1 is MDHEN and CDR2 is SYDVKM in the germline V gene. After removal of 4 bases from V and 3 bases from J, the junction contained 1 base not matched to a gene. The CDR3 DNA is TGTGCCAGCAGTTCACAGGGGGACTATGGCTACACCTTC. It encodes CASSSQGDYGYTF.

This clonotype was seen a handful of times. J is TRBJ2-1 and V is TRBV20-1; TRBD1 matches at 9 bases. Germline V CDR1 and CDR2: DFQATT, SNEGSKA (reference sequence). The V gene end was trimmed by 5 bases and the J gene end by 1 base; junction bases not matched to a gene: 15. The CDR3 totals 18 residues. DNA of the CDR3: TGCAGTGCTGTCCGGGCGGGACAGGGATCCAGATCCTACAATGAGCAGTTCTTC. Translation: CSAVRAGQGSRSYNEQFF.

The V and J genes are TRBV20-1 and TRBJ2-3; D possibly corresponds to TRBD1 (7 bases). CDR3 length: 14 residues. V was clipped by 3 bases and J by 2 bases, with 12 bases between them. The germline V gene has CDR1 DFQATT and CDR2 SNEGSKA (reference sequence). In DNA, the CDR3 is TGCAGTGCTAGCGGACAGGACTACACAGATACGCAGTATTTT. Translated, it gives CSASGQDYTDTQYF.

The J gene is TRBJ2-3, the V gene TRBV19; D perhaps matches TRBD1 (5 bases). Between the trimmed V and J ends, which lost 3 bases and 0 bases, there was a span of 13 bases. CDR1 LNHDA and CDR2 SQIVND come from the germline V gene (reference sequence). The CDR3 is 16 residues long. The CDR3 sequence: CASSIRRGSSTDTQYF. The CDR3 region has the DNA TGTGCCAGTAGTATCCGAAGGGGCTCTAGCACAGATACGCAGTATTTT.

CDR3 nucleotides: TGTGCCAGCAGACTTACACCGGGACCGAACACCGGGGAGCTGTTTTTT. Its translation is CASRLTPGPNTGELFF. The chain is built from TRBV6-5 and TRBJ2-2; D is tentatively TRBD1 or TRBD2 (5 bases each). V lost 6 bases to trimming and J lost 0 bases, with 14 bases between them. This CDR3 is built from 16 residues. CDR1 and CDR2 (germline): MNHEY, SVGAGI.

This chain links TRBV29-1 with TRBJ2-3; TRBD2 matches at 13 bases. The CDR3 extends over 17 amino acids. With V trimmed by 1 base and J by 6 bases, 10 bases remained unmatched. Germline loops: CDR1 SQVTM, CDR2 ANQGSEA. The CDR3 coding sequence is TGCAGCGTTGAAGGTCAAACGACTAGCGGGAGGATGGATACGCAGTATTTT. Protein product: CSVEGQTTSGRMDTQYF.

This clonotype was counted a few times. J is TRBJ2-7 and V is TRBV12-3 or TRBV12-4; TRBD2 matches at 11 bases. The CDR3 sequence is 14 residues long. Trimming took 3 bases from V and 7 from J; bases not matched to a gene: 5. The CDR3 coding sequence is TGTGCCAGCAGTTTGACTAGCGGGAACAATGAGCAGTACTTC. It codes for CASSLTSGNNEQYF.